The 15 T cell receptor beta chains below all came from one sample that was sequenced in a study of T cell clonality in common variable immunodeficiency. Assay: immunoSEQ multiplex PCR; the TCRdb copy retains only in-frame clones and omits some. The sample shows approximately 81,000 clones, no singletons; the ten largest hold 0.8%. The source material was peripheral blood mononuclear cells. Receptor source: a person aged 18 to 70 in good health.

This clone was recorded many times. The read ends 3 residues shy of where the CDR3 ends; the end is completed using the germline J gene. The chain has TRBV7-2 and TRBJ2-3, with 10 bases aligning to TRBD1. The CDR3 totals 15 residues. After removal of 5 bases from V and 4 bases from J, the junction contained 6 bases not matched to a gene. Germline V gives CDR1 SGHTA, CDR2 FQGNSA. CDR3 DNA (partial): TGTGCCAGCAGCGCCGGGACAGGGGTTGCAGATACG. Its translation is CASSAGTGVADT. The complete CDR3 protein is CASSAGTGVADTQYF.

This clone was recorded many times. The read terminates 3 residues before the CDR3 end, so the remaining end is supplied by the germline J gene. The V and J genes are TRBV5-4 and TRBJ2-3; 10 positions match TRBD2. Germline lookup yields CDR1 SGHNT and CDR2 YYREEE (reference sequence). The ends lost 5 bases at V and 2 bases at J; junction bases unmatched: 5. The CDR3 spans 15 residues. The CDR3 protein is CASSEREGPTDTQYF. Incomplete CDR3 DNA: TGTGCCAGCAGTGAGCGGGAGGGCCCCACAGATACG. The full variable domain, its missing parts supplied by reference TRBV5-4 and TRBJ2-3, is ETGVTQSPTHLIKTRGQQVTLRCSSQSGHNTVSWYQQALGQGPQFIFQYYREEENGRGNFPPRFSGLQFPNYSSELNVNALELDDSALYLCASSEREGPTDTQYFGPGTRLTVL.

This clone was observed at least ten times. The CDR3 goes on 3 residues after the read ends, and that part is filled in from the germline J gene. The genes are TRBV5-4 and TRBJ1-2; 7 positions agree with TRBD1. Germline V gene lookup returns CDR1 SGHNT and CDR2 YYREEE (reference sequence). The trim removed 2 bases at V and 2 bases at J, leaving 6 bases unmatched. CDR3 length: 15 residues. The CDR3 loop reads CASSLDRENNYGYTF. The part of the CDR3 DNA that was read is TGTGCCAGCAGCTTAGACAGGGAGAACAACTATGGC.

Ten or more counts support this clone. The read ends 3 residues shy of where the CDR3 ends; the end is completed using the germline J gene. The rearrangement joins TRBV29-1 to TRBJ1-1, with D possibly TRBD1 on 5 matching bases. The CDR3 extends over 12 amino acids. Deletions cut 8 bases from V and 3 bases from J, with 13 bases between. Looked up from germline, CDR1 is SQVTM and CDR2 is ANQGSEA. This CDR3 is CSTGGDHTEAFF. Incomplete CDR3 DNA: TGCAGCACAGGAGGGGATCACACTGAA.

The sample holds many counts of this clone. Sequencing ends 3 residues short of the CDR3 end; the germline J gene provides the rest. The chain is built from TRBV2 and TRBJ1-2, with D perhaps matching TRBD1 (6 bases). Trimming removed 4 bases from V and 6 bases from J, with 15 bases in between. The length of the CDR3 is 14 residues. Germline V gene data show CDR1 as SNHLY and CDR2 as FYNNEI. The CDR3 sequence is CASSGGRGRDGYTF. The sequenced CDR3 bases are TGTGCCAGCAGTGGCGGCAGGGGACGGGATGGC.

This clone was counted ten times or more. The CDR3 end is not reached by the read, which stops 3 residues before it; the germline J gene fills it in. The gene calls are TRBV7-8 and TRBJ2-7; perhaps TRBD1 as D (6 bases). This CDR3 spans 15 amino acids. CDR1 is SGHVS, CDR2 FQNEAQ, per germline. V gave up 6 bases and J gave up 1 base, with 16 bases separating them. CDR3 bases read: TGTGCCAGCAGTAGTGAACAGGGCAAGTCCTACGAG. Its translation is CASSSEQGKSYE. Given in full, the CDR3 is CASSSEQGKSYEQYF.

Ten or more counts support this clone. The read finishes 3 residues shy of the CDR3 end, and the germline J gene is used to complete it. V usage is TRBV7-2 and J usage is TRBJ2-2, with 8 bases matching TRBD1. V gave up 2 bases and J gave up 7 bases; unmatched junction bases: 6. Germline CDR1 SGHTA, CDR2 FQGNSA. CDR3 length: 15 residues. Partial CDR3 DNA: TGTGCCAGCAGCTTAACCCAGGGGGCAAACGGGGAG. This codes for CASSLTQGANGE. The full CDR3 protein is CASSLTQGANGELFF.

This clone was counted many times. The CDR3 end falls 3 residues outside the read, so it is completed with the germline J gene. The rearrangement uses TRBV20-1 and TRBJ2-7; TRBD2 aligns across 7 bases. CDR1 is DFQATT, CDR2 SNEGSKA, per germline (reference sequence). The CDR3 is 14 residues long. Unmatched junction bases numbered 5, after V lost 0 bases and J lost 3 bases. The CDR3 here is CSARDGGDLYEQYF. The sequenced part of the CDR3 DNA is TGCAGTGCTAGAGATGGGGGGGACCTCTACGAG.

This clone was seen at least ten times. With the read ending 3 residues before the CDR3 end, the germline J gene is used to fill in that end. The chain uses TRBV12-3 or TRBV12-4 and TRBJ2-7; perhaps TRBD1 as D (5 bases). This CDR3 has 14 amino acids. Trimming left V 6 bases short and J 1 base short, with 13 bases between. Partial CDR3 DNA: TGTGCCAGCAGCCCCCCTCCAGGGTCCTACGAG. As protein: CASSPPPGSYE. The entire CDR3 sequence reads CASSPPPGSYEQYF.

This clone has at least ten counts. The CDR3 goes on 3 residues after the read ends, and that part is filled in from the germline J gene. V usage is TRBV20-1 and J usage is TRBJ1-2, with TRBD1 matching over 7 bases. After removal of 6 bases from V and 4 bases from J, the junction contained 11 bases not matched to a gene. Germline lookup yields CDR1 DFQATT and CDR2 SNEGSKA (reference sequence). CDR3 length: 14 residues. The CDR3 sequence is CSARNRQGFYGYTF. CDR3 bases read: TGCAGTGCCAGGAACCGACAGGGATTCTATGGC.

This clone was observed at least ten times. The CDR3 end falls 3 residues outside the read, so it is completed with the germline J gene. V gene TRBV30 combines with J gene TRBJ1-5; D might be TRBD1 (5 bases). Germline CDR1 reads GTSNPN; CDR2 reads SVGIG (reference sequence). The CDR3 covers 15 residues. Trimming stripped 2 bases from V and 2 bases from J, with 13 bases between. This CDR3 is CAWSTGGGGNQPQHF. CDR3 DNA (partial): TGTGCCTGGAGTACGGGGGGAGGCGGCAATCAGCCC. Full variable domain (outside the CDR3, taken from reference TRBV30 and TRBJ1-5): SQTIHQWPATLVQPVGSPLSLECTVEGTSNPNLYWYRQAAGRGLQLLFYSVGIGQISSEVPQNLSASRPQDRQFILSSKKLLLSDSGFYLCAWSTGGGGNQPQHFGDGTRLSIL.

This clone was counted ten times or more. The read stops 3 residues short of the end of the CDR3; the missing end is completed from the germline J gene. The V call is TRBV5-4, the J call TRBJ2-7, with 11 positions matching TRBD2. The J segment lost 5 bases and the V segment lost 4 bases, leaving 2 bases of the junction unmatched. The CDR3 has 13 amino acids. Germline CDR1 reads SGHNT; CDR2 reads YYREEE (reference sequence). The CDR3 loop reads CASSLAGGDEQYF. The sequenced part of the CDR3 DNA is TGTGCCAGCAGCCTAGCGGGAGGCGACGAG.

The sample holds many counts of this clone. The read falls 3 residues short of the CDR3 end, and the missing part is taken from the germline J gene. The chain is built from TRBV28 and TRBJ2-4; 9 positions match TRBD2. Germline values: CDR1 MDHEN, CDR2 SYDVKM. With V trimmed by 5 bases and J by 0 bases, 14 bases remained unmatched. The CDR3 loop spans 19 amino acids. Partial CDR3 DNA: TGTGCCAGCAGTACACCCTCGCTAGCGGGGCTGAAAGCCAAAAACATT. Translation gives CASSTPSLAGLKAKNI. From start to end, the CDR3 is CASSTPSLAGLKAKNIQYF.

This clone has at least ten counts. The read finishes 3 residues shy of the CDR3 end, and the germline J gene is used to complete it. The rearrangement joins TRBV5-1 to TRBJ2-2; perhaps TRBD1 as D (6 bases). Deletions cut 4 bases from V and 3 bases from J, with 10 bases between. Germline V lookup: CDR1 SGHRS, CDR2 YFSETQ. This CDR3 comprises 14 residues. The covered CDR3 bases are TGCGCCAGCAGCCGGGACACCTACACCGGGGAG. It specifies CASSRDTYTGE. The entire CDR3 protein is CASSRDTYTGELFF. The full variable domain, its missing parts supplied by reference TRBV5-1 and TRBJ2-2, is KAGVTQTPRYLIKTRGQQVTLSCSPISGHRSVSWYQQTPGQGLQFLFEYFSETQRNKGNFPGRFSGRQFSNSRSEMNVSTLELGDSALYLCASSRDTYTGELFFGEGSRLTVL.

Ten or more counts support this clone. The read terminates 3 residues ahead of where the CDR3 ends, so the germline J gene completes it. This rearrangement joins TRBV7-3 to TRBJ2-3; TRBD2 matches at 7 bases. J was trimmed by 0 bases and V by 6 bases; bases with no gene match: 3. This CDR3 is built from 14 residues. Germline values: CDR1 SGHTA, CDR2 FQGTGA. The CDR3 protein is CASSYSGSTDTQYF. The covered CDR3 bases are TGTGCCAGCAGTTATAGCGGGAGCACAGATACG. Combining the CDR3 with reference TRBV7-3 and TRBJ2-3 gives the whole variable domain GAGVSQTPSNKVTEKGKYVELRCDPISGHTALYWYRQSLGQGPEFLIYFQGTGAADDSGLPNDRFFAVRPEGSVSTLKIQRTERGDSAVYLCASSYSGSTDTQYFGPGTRLTVL.